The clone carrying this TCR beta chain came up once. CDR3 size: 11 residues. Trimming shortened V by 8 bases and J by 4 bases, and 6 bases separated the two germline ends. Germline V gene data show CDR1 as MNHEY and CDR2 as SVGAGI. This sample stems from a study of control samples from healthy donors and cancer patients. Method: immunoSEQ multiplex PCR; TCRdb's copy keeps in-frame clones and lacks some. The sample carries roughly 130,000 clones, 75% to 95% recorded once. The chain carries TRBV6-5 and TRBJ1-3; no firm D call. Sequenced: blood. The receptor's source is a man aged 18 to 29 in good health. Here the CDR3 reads CASRTGNTIYF. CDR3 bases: TGTGCCAGCCGGACCGGAAACACCATATATTTT.